What follows are 29 T cell receptor beta chains derived from one specimen sequenced in a study of CD8 T cells in ankylosing spondylitis. General study results and limits: One TCR beta motif, made up of eight highly homologous variants, appeared characteristic of ankylosing spondylitis blood.

No antigen has been assigned to these receptors. TCRdb itself ran the 5' RACE reads through MiXCR, one entry per CDR3 protein. Among 350,000 to 550,000 distinct CDR3 sequences listed, roughly 26% were seen once. What was sequenced was blood, either unsorted or a sorted T cell fraction (not recorded which). The receptors were sampled from a male donor with ankylosing spondylitis.

This chain joins TRBV15 and TRBJ2-1, with D possibly TRBD2 on 5 matching bases. Germline CDR1 reads LNHNV; CDR2 reads YYDKDF (reference sequence). V was cut by 1 base and J by 2 bases, with 9 bases left in between. The CDR3 contains 15 residues. The CDR3 here is CATSRVAGTYNEQFF. CDR3 coding DNA: TGTGCCACCAGCAGAGTGGCGGGCACCTACAATGAGCAGTTCTTC.

Many counts were recorded for this clonotype. The rearrangement joins TRBV11-2 to TRBJ2-5; 9 nucleotides line up with TRBD1. Trimming removed 1 base from V and 6 bases from J; junction bases left unmatched: 6. Germline assignment: CDR1 SGHAT and CDR2 FQNNGV. The CDR3 runs 15 residues. The chain's CDR3 is CASSLVTGGTQTQYF. The DNA of the CDR3 is TGTGCCAGCAGCTTAGTAACAGGGGGCACGCAGACCCAGTACTTC.

The V call is TRBV7-2, the J call TRBJ2-1, with a tentative D call TRBD1 (6 bases). CDR1 is SGHTA and CDR2 is FQGNSA in the germline V gene. The CDR3 extends over 15 amino acids. Trimming stripped 6 bases from V and 9 bases from J, with 21 bases between. The CDR3 region has the DNA TGTGCCAGCAGGTCTCCGGGACACCTACAAGGTGAGCAGTTCTTC. It codes for CASRSPGHLQGEQFF.

This clonotype turned up a few times. V usage is TRBV5-1 and J usage is TRBJ1-6, with D possibly TRBD1 on 6 matching bases. V shed 5 bases and J shed 5 bases, with 8 bases lying between them. The CDR3 runs 13 residues. CDR1 SGHRS and CDR2 YFSETQ come from the germline V gene. The CDR3 DNA is TGCGCCAGCAGGAGACAGGATAATTCACCCCTCCACTTT. It codes for CASRRQDNSPLHF.

The genes are TRBV12-3 or TRBV12-4 and TRBJ1-2; D possibly corresponds to TRBD1 (5 bases). The CDR3 totals 14 residues. Trimming left V 6 bases short and J 3 bases short, with 14 bases between. CDR3 in amino acids: CASSLKGRDYGYTF. Here the CDR3 DNA reads TGTGCCAGCAGCCTTAAGGGGCGCGACTATGGCTACACCTTC.

The gene calls are TRBV6-1 and TRBJ1-5; D might be TRBD1 (5 bases). Germline V gives CDR1 MNHNS, CDR2 SASEGT. The V end was cut by 0 bases, the J end by 0 bases, with 9 bases between. The CDR3 extends over 16 amino acids. CDR3 residues: CASSEAAGYSNQPQHF. Written as DNA, the CDR3 is TGTGCCAGCAGTGAAGCGGCAGGGTATAGCAATCAGCCCCAGCATTTT.

This rearrangement joins TRBV3-1 to TRBJ2-2; possible D gene TRBD2, 5 bases. V was clipped by 0 bases and J by 4 bases, with 6 bases between them. CDR3 size: 14 residues. Germline V CDR1 and CDR2: LGHDT, YNNKEL (reference sequence). The CDR3 nucleotides are TGTGCCAGCAGCCAAGAACTAGTCACCGGGGAGCTGTTTTTT. Its protein is CASSQELVTGELFF.

CDR3 amino acids: CASSPGLAGESTYNEQFF. Here the CDR3 DNA reads TGTGCCAGCAGCCCGGGACTAGCGGGGGAATCAACCTACAATGAGCAGTTCTTC. This sequence joins TRBV3-1 and TRBJ2-1; 14 nucleotides agree with TRBD2. CDR1 is LGHDT, CDR2 YNNKEL, per germline (reference sequence). CDR3 length: 18 amino acids. The trim removed 4 bases at V and 2 bases at J, leaving 7 bases unmatched.

The rearrangement links TRBV10-3 to TRBJ2-3, with a possible D match to TRBD2 (5 bases). V was pared by 7 bases and J by 2 bases, with 13 bases between. CDR3 size: 14 residues. Looked up from germline, CDR1 is ENHRY and CDR2 is SYGVKD. The CDR3 region has the DNA TGTGCCATCAAGGACCCGGGAAACACAGATACGCAGTATTTT. Translating it yields CAIKDPGNTDTQYF.

This clonotype was seen a handful of times. The chain employs TRBV27 and TRBJ2-2, with D possibly TRBD1 on 7 matching bases. The CDR3 is made up of 16 amino acids. V was trimmed by 5 bases and J by 4 bases, leaving 17 bases between them. Germline V lookup: CDR1 MNHEY, CDR2 SMNVEV (reference sequence). CDR3 coding DNA: TGTGCCAGCAGTGTTCGGGGGACAGTCGGCACCGGGGAGCTGTTTTTT. Translated, it gives CASSVRGTVGTGELFF.

The chain combines TRBV24-1 with TRBJ2-1; the D is unclear. Germline V gene data show CDR1 as KGHDR and CDR2 as SFDVKD. Trimming took 4 bases from V and 3 from J, leaving 12 bases between them. The CDR3 spans 15 residues. CDR3 residues: CATSERQNNYNEQFF. CDR3 coding DNA: TGTGCCACCAGTGAAAGGCAGAACAACTACAATGAGCAGTTCTTC.

This clonotype occurred many times. V is TRBV5-1 and J is TRBJ1-2; no clear D gene. V dropped 5 bases and J dropped 0 bases, with 11 bases sitting between them. Germline V CDR1 and CDR2: SGHRS, YFSETQ. This CDR3 comprises 14 residues. The CDR3 region has the DNA TGCGCCAGCAGTTGGGCAGTGTCTAACTATGGCTACACCTTC. Its protein is CASSWAVSNYGYTF.

The chain joins TRBV5-5 to TRBJ1-1; TRBD1 might be the D (5 bases). The CDR3 length is 14 residues. V was shortened by 2 bases and J by 1 base, with 9 bases between the two germline ends. Germline CDR1 is SGHKS and CDR2 is YYEKEE (reference sequence). CDR3 nucleotides: TGTGCCAGCAGCTTCGGGACTTCGAACACTGAAGCTTTCTTT. Residues: CASSFGTSNTEAFF.

This clonotype was recorded only once. The V call is TRBV6-1, the J call TRBJ2-1, with D possibly TRBD1 on 7 matching bases. V was clipped by 3 bases and J by 9 bases, with 15 bases between them. Germline V gives CDR1 MNHNS, CDR2 SASEGT. This CDR3 comprises 14 residues. The CDR3: CASSERGRGGEQFF. CDR3 bases: TGTGCCAGCAGTGAGAGGGGGCGGGGAGGTGAGCAGTTCTTC.

This chain links TRBV27 with TRBJ2-7, with 10 bases matching TRBD1. After removal of 5 bases from V and 3 bases from J, the junction contained 4 bases not matched to a gene. Per germline, CDR1 MNHEY and CDR2 SMNVEV (reference sequence). The CDR3 consists of 14 residues. CDR3 sequence: CASSTRTGGYEQYF. The CDR3 DNA follows: TGTGCCAGCAGTACTCGGACAGGGGGCTACGAGCAGTACTTC.

This clonotype has just one count. The chain is built from TRBV6-5 and TRBJ2-7, with D possibly TRBD1 on 6 matching bases. The CDR3 is made up of 16 amino acids. V was trimmed by 2 bases and J by 2 bases, leaving 16 bases between them. CDR1 is MNHEY, CDR2 SVGAGI, per germline. CDR3: CASSYRYRDKTYEQYF. In DNA form, the CDR3 reads TGTGCCAGCAGTTACAGATATCGGGACAAGACCTACGAGCAGTACTTC.

A few counts support this clonotype. The chain employs TRBV10-3 and TRBJ1-1; D call uncertain. The CDR3 runs to 11 residues. Trimming took off 8 bases at V and 6 bases at J, with 10 bases between the two ends. Germline V gives CDR1 ENHRY, CDR2 SYGVKD. The CDR3 loop reads CAISASSEAFF. CDR3 DNA sequence: TGTGCCATCTCGGCTTCTTCTGAAGCTTTCTTT.

This clonotype was detected a few times. The J gene is TRBJ2-4, the V gene TRBV21-1; the table assigns TRBD2, which was not confirmed against the DNA. TRBV21-1 counts as a pseudogene. The CDR3 runs to 21 residues. CDR3 coding DNA: TGTGCCAGCAGCAAAAGAGAGACGACTAGCGGGAGGGATTGGTACAAAAACATTCAGTACTTC. Protein: CASSKRETTSGRDWYKNIQYF.

This chain connects TRBV29-1 to TRBJ2-3, with a weak D call TRBD2 (6 bases). Trimming removed 4 bases at V and 2 bases at J, with 10 bases between. Germline V gene lookup returns CDR1 SQVTM and CDR2 ANQGSEA. CDR3 length equals 13 residues. This CDR3 reads CSVVGGITDTQYF. As DNA, the CDR3 is TGCAGCGTTGTGGGAGGAATCACAGATACGCAGTATTTT.

This clonotype appeared a few times. The rearrangement joins TRBV5-1 to TRBJ1-2; D gene uncertain. The CDR3 runs 14 residues. V shed 0 bases and J shed 4 bases, with 10 bases lying between them. Germline V gene sequence: CDR1 SGHRS, CDR2 YFSETQ. CDR3 protein: CASSLAVDIYGYTF. The CDR3 nucleotides are TGCGCCAGCAGCTTGGCCGTGGATATCTATGGCTACACCTTC.

This clonotype was seen ten or more times. The chain has TRBV5-1 and TRBJ1-1; D is unresolved. Trimming removed 3 bases at V and 2 bases at J, with 14 bases between. CDR3 length: 15 residues. The germline CDR1 and CDR2 sequences are SGHRS and YFSETQ. CDR3 protein: CASSSGSGANTEAFF. CDR3 bases: TGCGCCAGCAGCTCGGGGAGCGGAGCTAACACTGAAGCTTTCTTT.

V gene TRBV20-1 combines with J gene TRBJ2-5; tentatively, D is TRBD2 (6 bases). V was trimmed by 3 bases and J by 6 bases, leaving 11 bases between them. CDR1 is DFQATT, CDR2 SNEGSKA, per germline (reference sequence). The CDR3 contains 12 residues. CDR3 in DNA: TGCAGTGCTAGCGGGAGCGCAAAGACCCAGTACTTC. Amino acids: CSASGSAKTQYF.

The gene calls are TRBV12-3 or TRBV12-4 and TRBJ2-5; tentative D call: TRBD2 (6 bases). Trimming shortened V by 6 bases and J by 1 base, and 15 bases separated the two germline ends. The CDR3 consists of 15 residues. The CDR3 spells CASSIFLASQETQYF. The CDR3 nucleotides read TGTGCCAGCAGCATCTTCCTAGCGAGCCAAGAGACCCAGTACTTC.

In its sample, this clonotype was seen many times. This chain joins TRBV12-3 or TRBV12-4 and TRBJ2-3, with D hard to call. The CDR3 has 14 residues. V was shortened by 1 base and J by 2 bases, with 7 bases between the two germline ends. The CDR3, as DNA: TGTGCCAGCAGTTTAGACGGTTACACAGATACGCAGTATTTT. This sequence encodes CASSLDGYTDTQYF.

This clonotype was counted a few times. The V call is TRBV18, the J call TRBJ2-6, with D unresolved. The ends were cut back, 2 bases at V and 4 bases at J, with 12 bases in the middle. The CDR3 contains 16 residues. Germline V gene data show CDR1 as KGHSH and CDR2 as LQKENI. CDR3 residues: CASSPGLGSGANVLTF. The CDR3 nucleotides are TGTGCCAGCTCACCAGGATTGGGTTCCGGGGCCAACGTCCTGACTTTC.

This chain joins TRBV24-1 and TRBJ2-2; D possibly corresponds to TRBD1 (6 bases). CDR3 length: 15 residues. Trimming removed 1 base at V and 5 bases at J, with 10 bases between. Germline V gene data show CDR1 as KGHDR and CDR2 as SFDVKD. CDR3 in amino acids: CATSDLQGLTGELFF. In nucleotides, the CDR3 is TGTGCCACCAGTGATTTACAGGGTTTGACCGGGGAGCTGTTTTTT.

The chain has TRBV11-2 and TRBJ1-6, with D perhaps TRBD1 (6 bases). Germline CDR1 is SGHAT and CDR2 is FQNNGV. Trimming removed 4 bases from V and 7 bases from J, with 17 bases in between. The CDR3 sequence is 16 residues long. The CDR3 reads CASSSLQGSNNSPLHF. CDR3 coding DNA: TGTGCCAGCAGCTCATTACAGGGCTCGAACAATTCACCCCTCCACTTT.

This chain links TRBV7-9 with TRBJ1-6; no clear D gene. Germline-derived CDR1 and CDR2 are SEHNR and FQNEAQ (reference sequence). This CDR3 is built from 14 residues. Trimming removed 1 base at V and 10 bases at J, with 11 bases between. The CDR3 loop is CASSLDLLVSPLHF. The DNA for the CDR3 is TGTGCCAGCAGCTTAGATCTCCTGGTCTCACCCCTCCACTTT.

There are a few counts of this clonotype. This rearrangement joins TRBV6-6 to TRBJ1-1, with D hard to call. Germline V gene data show CDR1 as MNHNY and CDR2 as SVGAGI (reference sequence). Trimming pared 1 base from V and 6 bases from J, leaving 3 bases between. This CDR3 has 11 amino acids. DNA for the CDR3: TGTGCCAGCAGTTACTTCCCTGAAGCTTTCTTT. This sequence encodes CASSYFPEAFF.